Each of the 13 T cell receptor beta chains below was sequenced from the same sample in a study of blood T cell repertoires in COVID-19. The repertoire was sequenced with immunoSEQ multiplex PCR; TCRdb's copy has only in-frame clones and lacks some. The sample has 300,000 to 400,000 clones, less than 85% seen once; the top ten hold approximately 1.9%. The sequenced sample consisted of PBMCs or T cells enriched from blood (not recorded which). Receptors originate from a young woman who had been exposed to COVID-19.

For the CDR3, the DNA is TGTGCCAGCACTATGAACACTGAAGCTTTCTTT. Its translation: CASTMNTEAFF. This sequence joins TRBV6-6 and TRBJ1-1, with D uncertain. The V end lost 7 bases, the J end lost 0 bases, and 3 bases lay between the germline ends. Per the germline V gene, CDR1 is MNHNY and CDR2 is SVGAGI (reference sequence). The CDR3 is 11 amino acids.

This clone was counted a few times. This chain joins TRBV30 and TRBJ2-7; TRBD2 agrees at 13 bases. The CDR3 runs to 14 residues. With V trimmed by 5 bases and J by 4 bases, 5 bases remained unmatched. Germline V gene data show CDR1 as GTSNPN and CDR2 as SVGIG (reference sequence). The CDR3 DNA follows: TGTGCCTGGGGAGGACTAGCGGGGGTTTACGAGCAGTACTTC. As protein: CAWGGLAGVYEQYF.

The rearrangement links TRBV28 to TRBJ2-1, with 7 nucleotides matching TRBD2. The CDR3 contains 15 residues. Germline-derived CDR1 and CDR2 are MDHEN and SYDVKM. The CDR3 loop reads CASQIGAAGASEQFF. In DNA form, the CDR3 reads TGTGCTTCTCAGATCGGGGCCGCGGGAGCGAGTGAGCAGTTCTTC.

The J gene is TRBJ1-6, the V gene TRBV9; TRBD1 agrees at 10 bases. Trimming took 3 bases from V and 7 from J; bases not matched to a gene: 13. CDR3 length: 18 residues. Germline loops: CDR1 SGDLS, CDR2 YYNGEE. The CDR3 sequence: CASSASPDRGSWNSPLHF. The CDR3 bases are TGTGCCAGCAGCGCGAGTCCGGACAGGGGGTCATGGAATTCACCCCTCCACTTT.

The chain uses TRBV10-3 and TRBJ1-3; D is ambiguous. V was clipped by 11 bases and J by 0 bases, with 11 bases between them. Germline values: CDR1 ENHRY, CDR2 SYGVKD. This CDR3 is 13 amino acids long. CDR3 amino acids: CASTTNSGNTIYF. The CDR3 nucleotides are TGTGCCTCCACGACAAACTCTGGAAACACCATATATTTT.

CDR3 loop: CASKAGAYQETQYF. CDR3 sequence (DNA): TGTGCCAGTAAAGCGGGAGCGTACCAAGAGACCCAGTACTTC. The chain uses TRBV19 and TRBJ2-5; 8 nucleotides align to TRBD2. CDR3 length equals 14 residues. Per germline, CDR1 LNHDA and CDR2 SQIVND (reference sequence). V was clipped by 7 bases and J by 0 bases; unmatched bases: 4.

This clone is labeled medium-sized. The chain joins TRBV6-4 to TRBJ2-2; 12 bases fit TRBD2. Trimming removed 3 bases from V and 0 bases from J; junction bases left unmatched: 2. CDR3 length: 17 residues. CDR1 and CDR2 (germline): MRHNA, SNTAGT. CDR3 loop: CASSDSSGGANTGELFF. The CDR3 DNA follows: TGTGCCAGCAGTGATTCTAGCGGGGGGGCGAACACCGGGGAGCTGTTTTTT.

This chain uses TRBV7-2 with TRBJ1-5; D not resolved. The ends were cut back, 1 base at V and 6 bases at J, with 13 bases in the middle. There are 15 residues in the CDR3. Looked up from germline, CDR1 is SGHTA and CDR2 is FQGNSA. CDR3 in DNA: TGTGCCAGCAGCTTAGGAGTCAAAAGAGGTCAGCCCCAGCATTTT. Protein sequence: CASSLGVKRGQPQHF.

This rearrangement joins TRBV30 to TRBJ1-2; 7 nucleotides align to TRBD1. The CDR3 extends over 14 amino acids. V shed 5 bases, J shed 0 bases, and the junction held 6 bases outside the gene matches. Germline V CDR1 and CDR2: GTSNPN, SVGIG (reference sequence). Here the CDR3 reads CAWGRDSSNYGYTF. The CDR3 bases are TGTGCCTGGGGTCGGGACAGCTCTAACTATGGCTACACCTTC. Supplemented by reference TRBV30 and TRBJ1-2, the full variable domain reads SQTIHQWPATLVQPVGSPLSLECTVEGTSNPNLYWYRQAAGRGLQLLFYSVGIGQISSEVPQNLSASRPQDRQFILSSKKLLLSDSGFYLCAWGRDSSNYGYTFGSGTRLTVV.

The CDR3 coding sequence is TGTGCCAGCATGCAGGGTTATTTTCTTGGTAATCAGCCCCAGCATTTT. Translated, it gives CASMQGYFLGNQPQHF. The rearrangement uses TRBV27 and TRBJ1-5; weak D call: TRBD1 (5 bases). The CDR3 has 16 amino acids. Per the germline V gene, CDR1 is MNHEY and CDR2 is SMNVEV (reference sequence). V was cut by 7 bases and J by 4 bases, with 20 bases left in between.

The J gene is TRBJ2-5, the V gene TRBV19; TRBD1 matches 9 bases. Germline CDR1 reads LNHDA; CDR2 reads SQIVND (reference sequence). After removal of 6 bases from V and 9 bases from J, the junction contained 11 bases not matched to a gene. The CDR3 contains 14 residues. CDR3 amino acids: CASRMGQGPGAQYF. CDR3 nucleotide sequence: TGTGCCAGTAGGATGGGACAGGGTCCCGGGGCCCAGTACTTC.

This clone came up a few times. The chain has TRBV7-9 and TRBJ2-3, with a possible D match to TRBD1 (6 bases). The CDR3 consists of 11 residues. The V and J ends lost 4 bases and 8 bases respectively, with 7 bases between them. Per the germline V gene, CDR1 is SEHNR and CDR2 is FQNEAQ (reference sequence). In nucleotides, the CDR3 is TGTGCCAGCAGCTCCAGGGGTACGCAGTATTTT. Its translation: CASSSRGTQYF.

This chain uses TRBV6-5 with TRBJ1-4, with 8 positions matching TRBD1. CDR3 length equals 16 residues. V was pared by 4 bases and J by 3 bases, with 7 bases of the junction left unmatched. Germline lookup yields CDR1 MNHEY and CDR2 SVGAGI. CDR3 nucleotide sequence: TGTGCCAGCAGTTCGGGCGGACAGGGTGCTAATGAAAAACTGTTTTTT. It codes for CASSSGGQGANEKLFF.